A selection of T cell receptor beta chains follows, all from one sample in a study of blood T cell repertoires in COVID-19. Libraries were prepared by immunoSEQ multiplex PCR; TCRdb keeps only in-frame clonotypes and omits some of them. Altogether about 270,000 clones are present, around 87% being singletons, with the ten largest covering under 2.5%. Material for sequencing was peripheral blood. These receptors were taken from a woman aged 45-59 years with acute or convalescent COVID-19. CDR3s include the opening cysteine and the closing phenylalanine or tryptophan. The D gene is left open where the match is weak. Clone size appears in some rows only: once, few, many, or a class for an expanded clone.

CDR3	DNA	D	size	V	J
CASSFGSGTAGNTIYF	TGCGCCAGCAGCTTCGGGTCCGGGACAGCTGGAAACACCATATATTTT	TRBD1	few	TRBV5-1	TRBJ1-3
CASSLFAEPETQYF	TGTGCCAGCAGTTTATTTGCTGAGCCCGAGACCCAGTACTTC	NA	NA	TRBV27	TRBJ2-5
CASSFPEPRGGEQFF	TGTGCCAGCAGCTTCCCCGAACCGCGGGGCGGTGAGCAGTTCTTC	NA	NA	TRBV7-9	TRBJ2-1
CASSRQGSQHF	TGTGCCAGCAGTCGACAGGGTTCCCAGCATTTT	TRBD1	NA	TRBV2	TRBJ1-5
CASSSRLAGDTDTQYF	TGTGCCAGCAGCTCCAGACTAGCGGGAGACACAGATACGCAGTATTTT	TRBD2	NA	TRBV3-1/TRBV3-2	TRBJ2-3
CASSPRTGTTYEQYF	TGTGCCAGCAGCCCCCGGACAGGGACGACGTACGAGCAGTACTTC	TRBD1	NA	TRBV9	TRBJ2-7
CASSKGGRRTEAFF	TGTGCCAGCAGCAAAGGGGGGCGCCGGACTGAAGCTTTCTTT	NA	NA	TRBV21-1	TRBJ1-1
CASKLGGSSYEQYF	TGTGCCAGCAAGCTGGGCGGGAGCTCCTACGAGCAGTACTTC	TRBD2	NA	TRBV28	TRBJ2-7
CASSIPREDQPQHF	TGTGCCAGTAGTATCCCCAGGGAAGATCAGCCCCAGCATTTT	NA	NA	TRBV19	TRBJ1-5
CASSPGLAASTDTQYF	TGCGCCAGCAGCCCGGGACTAGCGGCTAGCACAGATACGCAGTATTTT	TRBD2	NA	TRBV5-1	TRBJ2-3
CASSQITGYSPLHF	TGCGCCAGCAGCCAGATAACAGGATACTCACCCCTCCACTTT	NA	NA	TRBV4-3	TRBJ1-6
CASSLGASGIGGELFF	TGTGCCAGCAGCTTAGGGGCTAGCGGGATTGGCGGGGAGCTGTTTTTT	TRBD2	NA	TRBV7-2	TRBJ2-2
CASSYRGGVTEAFF	TGTGCCAGCAGTTACCGGGGAGGGGTTACTGAAGCTTTCTTT	NA	NA	TRBV6-5	TRBJ1-1
CASSPGTNQETQYF	TGCGCCAGCAGCCCCGGGACAAACCAAGAGACCCAGTACTTC	NA	NA	TRBV5-1	TRBJ2-5
CASSYAGNQPQHF	TGTGCCAGCAGTTACGCAGGGAATCAGCCCCAGCATTTT	NA	NA	TRBV6-2/TRBV6-3	TRBJ1-5
CSSRGRYTDTQYF	TGCAGCAGTAGGGGGAGATACACAGATACGCAGTATTTT	NA	NA	TRBV29-1	TRBJ2-3
CASSEDRFGGNQPQHF	TGTGCCAGCAGTGAGGACAGGTTTGGGGGCAATCAGCCCCAGCATTTT	TRBD1	NA	TRBV6-1	TRBJ1-5
CASSHRGQDYEQYF	TGCGCCAGCAGCCACAGGGGGCAGGACTACGAGCAGTACTTC	TRBD1	NA	TRBV5-1	TRBJ2-7
CASSSGSYGYTF	TGTGCCAGCAGTTCTGGGAGCTATGGCTACACCTTC	NA	NA	TRBV27	TRBJ1-2
CASSFWRPSPLHF	TGTGCCAGCAGTTTCTGGAGGCCTTCACCCCTCCACTTT	NA	NA	TRBV12-3/TRBV12-4	TRBJ1-6
CASRPGGAYNSPLHF	TGTGCCAGCAGACCAGGGGGCGCCTATAATTCACCCCTCCACTTT	TRBD1	NA	TRBV28	TRBJ1-6
CASSPPRADPYNEQFF	TGTGCCAGCTCACCACCGAGGGCAGATCCCTACAATGAGCAGTTCTTC	NA	few	TRBV18	TRBJ2-1
CAWRNRVDTEAFF	TGTGCCTGGAGAAACAGGGTGGACACTGAAGCTTTCTTT	NA	NA	TRBV30	TRBJ1-1
CASSRQMAEPSYEQYF	TGCGCCAGCAGCCGACAGATGGCAGAACCATCCTACGAGCAGTACTTC	NA	NA	TRBV4-1	TRBJ2-7
CASSQGTSGHNEQFF	TGTGCCAGCAGCCAGGGGACTAGCGGACACAATGAGCAGTTCTTC	TRBD2	NA	TRBV3-1/TRBV3-2	TRBJ2-1
CASSQEAPGTANEKLFF	TGCGCCAGCAGCCAGGAAGCCCCCGGGACAGCTAATGAAAAACTGTTTTTT	TRBD1	once	TRBV4-3	TRBJ1-4
CATGDSGSFGELFF	TGCGCCACCGGAGATAGCGGGAGCTTCGGGGAGCTGTTTTTT	TRBD2	NA	TRBV5-1	TRBJ2-2
CASSSPGLAAPGGQETQYF	TGCGCCAGCAGTTCACCGGGACTAGCGGCTCCGGGGGGCCAAGAGACCCAGTACTTC	TRBD2	NA	TRBV5-1	TRBJ2-5
CASSKTSGRLSSYNEQFF	TGTGCCAGCAGCAAAACTAGCGGGAGGTTAAGCTCCTACAATGAGCAGTTCTTC	TRBD2	once	TRBV7-9	TRBJ2-1
CASSLGSGSGEQYF	TGTGCCAGCAGCTTGGGTAGCGGGAGTGGTGAGCAGTACTTC	TRBD2	NA	TRBV7-3	TRBJ2-7
CASSYSPRQETQYF	TGTGCCAGCAGTTACTCTCCGCGGCAAGAGACCCAGTACTTC	NA	NA	TRBV6-5	TRBJ2-5
CATSDPPGTGGEAGELFF	TGTGCCACCAGTGACCCCCCCGGGACAGGGGGCGAAGCCGGGGAGCTGTTTTTT	TRBD1	once	TRBV24-1	TRBJ2-2
CASSPDRRVSGNTIYF	TGTGCCAGCAGCCCAGACAGGAGAGTCTCTGGAAACACCATATATTTT	NA	NA	TRBV5-4	TRBJ1-3
CASSPGRPGELFF	TGTGCCAGCAGCCCAGGGAGGCCCGGGGAGCTGTTTTTT	NA	NA	TRBV9	TRBJ2-2
CATSDWSGGELFF	TGTGCCACCAGTGATTGGAGCGGAGGGGAGCTGTTTTTT	NA	NA	TRBV24-1	TRBJ2-2
CASSLAAGPNYGYTF	TGTGCCAGCAGCTTAGCTGCAGGGCCTAACTATGGCTACACCTTC	NA	NA	TRBV7-6	TRBJ1-2
CASSTMSGSYNEQFF	TGTGCCAGTAGTACGATGAGCGGCTCCTACAATGAGCAGTTCTTC	NA	NA	TRBV19	TRBJ2-1
CASSRGRPGQVNEKLFF	TGTGCCAGCAGCCGGGGGAGACCGGGACAGGTTAATGAAAAACTGTTTTTT	TRBD1	NA	TRBV7-9	TRBJ1-4
CASSHLTGTNQPQHF	TGCGCCAGCAGCCATTTGACAGGGACCAATCAGCCCCAGCATTTT	TRBD1	few	TRBV4-3	TRBJ1-5
CASSIRGGGETQYF	TGTGCCAGTAGCATTCGCGGGGGTGGAGAGACCCAGTACTTC	TRBD2	once	TRBV19	TRBJ2-5
CASKDGTGGHEQYF	TGTGCCAGCAAGGACGGGACAGGGGGACACGAGCAGTACTTC	TRBD1	NA	TRBV27	TRBJ2-7
CASSSSSGPQYF	TGTGCCAGCAGTTCTTCTAGCGGGCCGCAGTATTTT	TRBD2	NA	TRBV7-2	TRBJ2-3
CASSHDQGLAGLSTDTQYF	TGTGCCAGCAGCCACGACCAAGGACTAGCGGGTCTCAGCACAGATACGCAGTATTTT	TRBD2	NA	TRBV9	TRBJ2-3
CASRQGLYEQYF	TGTGCCAGTAGACAGGGCCTCTACGAGCAGTACTTC	TRBD1	NA	TRBV28	TRBJ2-7
CASSSQLGLAGGDTQYF	TGTGCCAGCAGTTCTCAACTGGGACTAGCGGGAGGAGATACGCAGTATTTT	TRBD2	NA	TRBV27	TRBJ2-3
CASSFRREGSTSTDTQYF	TGTGCCAGCAGCTTTCGGCGGGAGGGATCGACTAGCACAGATACGCAGTATTTT	TRBD2	NA	TRBV11-2	TRBJ2-3
CASSDGTSGVGELFF	TGTGCCAGCAGTGACGGGACTAGCGGGGTCGGGGAGCTGTTTTTT	TRBD2	once	TRBV3-1/TRBV3-2	TRBJ2-2
CATSDLGTWDRASTDTQYF	TGTGCCACCAGTGATTTGGGGACTTGGGACAGGGCTAGCACAGATACGCAGTATTTT	TRBD1	NA	TRBV24-1	TRBJ2-3
CASSQELAGSTSSYNEQFF	TGTGCCAGCAGCCAAGAGCTAGCGGGTTCTACGAGCTCCTACAATGAGCAGTTCTTC	TRBD2	NA	TRBV14	TRBJ2-1